The entry that follows covers one TCR beta chain sequence. This clonotype showed up just a few times. Its antigen is unknown. No base-level quality is on record; no much larger clone is a single base apart. Donors were under 40 systemically healthy Caucasian individuals from Russia aged roughly 6 to 100 years. About 10 milliliters of peripheral blood were drawn from each donor into EDTA-treated Vacutainer tubes. Ficoll-Paque density-gradient centrifugation was used to isolate PBMCs, with at least 6.5 million per sample. Total RNA was extracted from PBMCs with Trizol reagent, with at least 5 micrograms obtained per sample. The percentages of naive CD45RAhigh/CD27high T cells were determined by flow cytometry on a PBMC aliquot from every donor. Looking up the germline V gene yields CDR1 SQVTM and CDR2 ANQGSEA. Counted from cysteine to phenylalanine, this CDR3 has 13 amino acids. Just the 39-base CDR3 DNA is kept, in frame starting at base 1. Between the V and J ends, shortened by 3 bases and 5 bases respectively, the junction contains 11 bases.

Library creation used 5' RACE. Sequencer: Illumina HiSeq 2500. A second roughly 7 to 12 cycle PCR used a sample-barcoded 5' primer and a J-beta primer mix. Each TCR beta cDNA molecule received a unique molecular identifier from a template-switch 5' adaptor carrying 12 random nucleotides. Each sample yielded at least 3 million CDR3-containing paired-end reads. First-strand cDNA was synthesized from all RNA with the Mint cDNA synthesis kit, primed by a TRBC-specific oligonucleotide. Following uracil-DNA glycosylase treatment, all cDNA underwent a first 18-cycle PCR with the universal primers M1SS and BC2_uni_R. The authors' analysis ran thus. For normalization, 1 million high-quality reads were randomly selected from each sample, with every read carrying a distinct molecular identifier. Reads with shared molecular identifiers were discarded instead of being binned into consensus sequences. CDR3 identification, clonotype clustering and error correction used MiTCR with a Q25 quality threshold and the strictest error-elimination algorithm. A nonparametric unseen species model with Euler transformation was used to estimate lower-bound total TCR beta diversity. The public reads were reanalyzed by TCRdb: fastp trimming at Q25, MiXCR alignment, in-frame beta chains only. CDR3 protein duplicates are merged, each entry listing the most common genes and DNA. The V and J calls were determined by TCRdb, not by the authors. A total of about 1.5 million distinct CDR3 sequences appear in this sample, 42% of them only once. The ten largest clones represent about 4% of the sample.

The data belong to a study of blood T cells in healthy people across ages (dated by TCRdb to the mid-2010s). Context from the whole study: In model experiments, roughly one uniquely barcoded TCR beta cDNA molecule per two T cells was captured by template switching. Using the same blood draw, the study looked at two additional independent replicas of 1 million unique cDNA reads for two donors, one aged 18 to 30 and the other aged 80 or older. Donors of different ages were randomly distributed across sequencing lanes to avoid experimental bias. Four age groups were formed from the donors: young (average about 17 years), middle-aged (approximately 40), aged (about 62) and long-lived (approximately 78). Using deep sequencing normalized with unique cDNA molecular identifiers, the study measured how TCR beta repertoire diversity changes with age.

The full study reports these points: Observed TCR beta diversity per million T cells fell roughly linearly with age, and a significant reduction was already apparent by age roughly 40. Bulk unsorted PBMC profiling prevented conclusive comparison of naive and antigen-experienced compartments. Compared with the aged group, the long-lived group had more naive CD4+ T cells, fewer expanded clones and increased TCR diversity, suggesting age selection. Total diversity estimates from one million sequenced T cells were considered lower bounds and underestimates. A strong correlation was found between observed TCR beta diversity and the percentage of naive T cells measured by flow cytometry. Donor CMV infection status was unknown, potentially confounding age-related changes in expanded clonotypes.

Sequenced input: blood. The origin of this receptor is a woman aged 18-35 years in good health. The rearrangement combines TRBV29-1 with TRBJ2-4; D gene: possibly TRBD2, on 7 matching bases. The bases are TGCAGCGTTGAGGGAGGGGGAGAAAACATTCAGTACTTC. Its amino acids are CSVEGGGENIQYF.